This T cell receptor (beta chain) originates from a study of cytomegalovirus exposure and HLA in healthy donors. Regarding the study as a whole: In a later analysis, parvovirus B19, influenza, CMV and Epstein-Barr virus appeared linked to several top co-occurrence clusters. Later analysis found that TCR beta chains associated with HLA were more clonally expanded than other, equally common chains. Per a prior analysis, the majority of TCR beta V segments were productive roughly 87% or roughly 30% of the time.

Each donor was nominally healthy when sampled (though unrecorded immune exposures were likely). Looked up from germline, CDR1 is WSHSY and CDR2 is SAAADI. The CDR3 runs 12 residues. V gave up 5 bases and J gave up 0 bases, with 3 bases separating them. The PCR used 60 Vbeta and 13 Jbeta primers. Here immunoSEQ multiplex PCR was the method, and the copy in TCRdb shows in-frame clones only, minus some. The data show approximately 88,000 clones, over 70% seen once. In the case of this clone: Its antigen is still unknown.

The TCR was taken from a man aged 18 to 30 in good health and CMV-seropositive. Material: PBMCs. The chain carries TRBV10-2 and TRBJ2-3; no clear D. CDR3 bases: TGCGCCAGCAGTTCTAGCACAGATACGCAGTATTTT. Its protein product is CASSSSTDTQYF.